The sequence of this T cell receptor beta chain was determined in a study of patients and donors after allogeneic stem cell transplantation. One entry per CDR3 protein results from TCRdb running MiXCR on the RT-PCR reads. Among 800,000 to 1,000,000 distinct CDR3 sequences listed, more than 15% were seen once. The clonotype originates from a human donor who was either an allogeneic HSCT recipient or a stem cell or donor lymphocyte infusion donor (not recorded which). It is not recorded whose cells these are; they may come from a transplant donor. The sequencing input was blood, either unsorted or a sorted T cell fraction (not recorded which).

Here the CDR3 reads CASSLRSKHTGELFF. CDR3 DNA sequence: TGCGCCAGCAGCTTGAGGTCTAAACACACCGGGGAGCTGTTTTTT. V gene TRBV5-1 combines with J gene TRBJ2-2, with D hard to call. Germline V gene sequence: CDR1 SGHRS, CDR2 YFSETQ. The CDR3 runs to 15 residues. Between the trimmed V and J ends, which lost 1 base and 3 bases, there was a span of 10 bases.